This T cell receptor beta chain was recorded in a study of blood T cell repertoires in COVID-19. In the study's own analysis: Reference gene primers were amplified, and this amplification served to estimate nucleated cell counts. Profiled with immunoSEQ multiplex PCR; TCRdb holds only in-frame clones, not every one. V, J and clone size derive from that table, while D and trimming were established from the DNA sequence. The sample includes about 200,000 clones, about 90% of them seen just once. Trimming took 6 bases from V and 4 from J, leaving 12 bases between them. In germline, CDR1 is ENHRY, CDR2 SYGVKD. This CDR3 has 13 residues.

The sequence came from a man aged 18 to 30 with active or convalescent COVID-19. The chain is built from TRBV10-3 and TRBJ1-1; possible D gene TRBD1, 6 bases. The sequencing input was peripheral blood. Here the CDR3 reads CAISDTGPTEAFF. The CDR3, as DNA: TGTGCCATCAGCGATACAGGGCCCACTGAAGCTTTCTTT.